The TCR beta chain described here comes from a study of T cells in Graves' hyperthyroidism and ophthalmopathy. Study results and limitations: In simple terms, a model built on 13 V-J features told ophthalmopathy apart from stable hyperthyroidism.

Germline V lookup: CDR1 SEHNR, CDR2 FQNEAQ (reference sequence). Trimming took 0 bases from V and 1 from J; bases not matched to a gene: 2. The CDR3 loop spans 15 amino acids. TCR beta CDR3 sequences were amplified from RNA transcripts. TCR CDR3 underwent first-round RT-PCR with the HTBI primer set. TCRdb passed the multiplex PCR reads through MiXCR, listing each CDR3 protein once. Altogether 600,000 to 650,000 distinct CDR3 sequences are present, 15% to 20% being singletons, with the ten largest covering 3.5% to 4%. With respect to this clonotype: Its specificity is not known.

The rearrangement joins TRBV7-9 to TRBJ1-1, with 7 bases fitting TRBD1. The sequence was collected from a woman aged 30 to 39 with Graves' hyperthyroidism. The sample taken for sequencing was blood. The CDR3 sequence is CASSLANRGNTEAFF. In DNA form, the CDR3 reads TGTGCCAGCAGCTTAGCGAACAGGGGGAACACTGAAGCTTTCTTT.